The T cell receptor (beta chain) described here comes from a study of T cell responses to AZD1222 COVID-19 vaccine. The method was immunoSEQ multiplex PCR; TCRdb's version includes in-frame clones alone and lacks a portion of them. Altogether 65,000 or so clones are present, 84% being singletons, with the ten largest covering roughly 9.8%. Germline CDR1 reads MGHRA; CDR2 reads YSYEKL. Trimming cost V 1 base and J 3 bases, with 15 bases left between them. CDR3 length: 16 residues. A word on this clone: Its antigen is as yet unknown.

Study-wide findings and caveats: CD4 TCRs associated with vaccination spanned spike, dominating at 160-218 and 743-854.

The TCR originated in an adult in good health. The input for sequencing was peripheral blood, taken on day 0 of AZD1222 vaccination. The chain uses TRBV4-1 and TRBJ1-1; D gene unclear. Here the CDR3 DNA reads TGCGCCAGCAGCCAAGCACTCTTACAGAGGGACACTGAAGCTTTCTTT. This codes for CASSQALLQRDTEAFF.